This TCR beta chain was identified during a study of T cell responses to AZD1222 COVID-19 vaccine. Study-wide results and caveats: The study found Spike-specific TCR breadth and depth rose after two AZD1222 doses.

TCRdb's table, derived via immunoSEQ multiplex PCR, lists solely in-frame clones and lacks some. The sample contains approximately 200,000 clones, 87% of which appear only once. Germline CDR1 SNHLY, CDR2 FYNNEI. Trimming pared 5 bases from V and 0 bases from J, leaving 8 bases between. The CDR3 totals 13 residues. Concerning this clone: What it binds is not known.

The rearrangement joins TRBV2 to TRBJ2-7; D unclear. The receptor was derived from an adult in good health. Sample: peripheral blood, taken on day 0 of MenACWY control vaccination. CDR3 nucleotides: TGTGCCAGCAGTAGCAGCAGCTCCTACGAGCAGTACTTC. This codes for CASSSSSSYEQYF.